This TCR beta chain is from a study of blood T cell repertoires in COVID-19. The protocol was immunoSEQ multiplex PCR, while the TCRdb copy is restricted to in-frame clones and leaves out a portion. The sample carries approximately 270,000 clones, just under 85% recorded once. The CDR3 totals 16 residues. Trimming removed 0 bases at V and 5 bases at J, with 17 bases between. Germline-derived CDR1 and CDR2 are SGDLS and YYNGEE. This clonotype originated in an elderly man with acute or convalescent COVID-19. The rearrangement links TRBV9 to TRBJ1-2, with TRBD1 as a possible D gene (5 bases). The specimen was peripheral blood. The CDR3 loop is CASSVGGRSPTYGYTF. The CDR3 DNA is TGTGCCAGCAGCGTAGGGGGCCGGAGTCCCACATATGGCTACACCTTC.